A single sample gave rise to the 27 T cell receptor beta chains below, sequenced in a study of T-cell memory formation after mild COVID-19. Using its own MiXCR run on the 5' RACE reads, TCRdb lists one record per CDR3 protein. Among approximately 240,000 distinct CDR3 sequences listed, about 16% were seen once. Material for sequencing was PBMCs or a T cell subset sorted from them (not recorded which). All receptors derive from a man aged 18 to 29 who had mild COVID-19 (a few samples of this study predate the infection). Cell type and time point are not known.

The chain couples TRBV30 to TRBJ1-6; D is unclear. The V end lost 4 bases, the J end lost 4 bases, and 17 bases lay between the germline ends. The germline gives CDR1 GTSNPN, CDR2 SVGIG (reference sequence). The CDR3 runs 16 residues. DNA for the CDR3: TGTGCCTGGAAAATCGCGGGGTTTAATTATAATTCACCCCTCCACTTT. Amino acid sequence: CAWKIAGFNYNSPLHF.

This clonotype occurred a few times. This rearrangement joins TRBV12-5 to TRBJ2-7; 8 bases agree with TRBD1. Germline V gene sequence: CDR1 LGHNT, CDR2 FRNRAP. The CDR3 loop spans 15 amino acids. Unmatched junction bases numbered 5, after V lost 2 bases and J lost 2 bases. CDR3 sequence reads: CASGLTGGTPYEQYF. DNA for the CDR3: TGTGCTAGTGGTTTGACAGGGGGAACGCCCTACGAGCAGTACTTC.

Only a few counts were recorded for this clonotype. The chain carries TRBV5-6 and TRBJ1-3; D gene ambiguous. Germline V gene sequence: CDR1 SGHDT, CDR2 YYEEEE. V was pared by 0 bases and J by 4 bases, with 11 bases between. The CDR3 is 15 residues long. This chain's CDR3 is CASSLGNYRGNTIYF. In DNA form, the CDR3 reads TGTGCCAGCAGCTTGGGAAACTACCGCGGAAACACCATATATTTT.

This clonotype appeared a few times. The chain is built from TRBV9 and TRBJ2-7; TRBD1 matches 10 bases. The trim removed 3 bases at V and 3 bases at J, leaving 3 bases unmatched. The CDR3 spans 14 residues. The germline CDR1 and CDR2 sequences are SGDLS and YYNGEE. CDR3 DNA: TGTGCCAGCAGCGCCGGGACAGGGGTCTACGAGCAGTACGTC. Its translation is CASSAGTGVYEQYV.

The chain couples TRBV29-1 to TRBJ2-7; D is possibly TRBD2 (6 bases). The CDR3 consists of 13 residues. Germline V gene lookup returns CDR1 SQVTM and CDR2 ANQGSEA. CDR3 DNA: TGCAGTTATTCGCCGGGGAGGCCCTACGAGCAGTACTTC. It specifies CSYSPGRPYEQYF.

This clonotype appeared a few times. The chain combines TRBV29-1 with TRBJ2-3; no clear D. In germline, CDR1 is SQVTM, CDR2 ANQGSEA. The germline V and J ends were trimmed by 2 bases and 4 bases, with 13 bases remaining between them. The CDR3 contains 14 residues. DNA of the CDR3: TGCAGCGTTGAACGGAGTGGTGTCCCAGATACGCAGTATTTT. Protein sequence: CSVERSGVPDTQYF.

The chain carries TRBV7-7 and TRBJ2-3, with unresolved D. Trimming took 3 bases from V and 4 from J, leaving 8 bases between them. CDR3 length equals 13 residues. Germline values: CDR1 SSHAT, CDR2 FNYEAQ (reference sequence). Written as DNA, the CDR3 is TGTGCCAGCAGCTTGTCCTTCCCAGATACGCAGTATTTT. Residues: CASSLSFPDTQYF.

This clonotype was counted once. The genes are TRBV12-3 or TRBV12-4 and TRBJ2-5; D is unresolved. The CDR3 totals 13 residues. Trimming cost V 5 bases and J 4 bases, with 11 bases left between them. Here the CDR3 DNA reads TGTGCCAGCAGTCGGCAGGTTGCAGAGACCCAGTACTTC. Its translation is CASSRQVAETQYF.

This clonotype was detected only a few times. The V and J genes are TRBV28 and TRBJ2-3; 11 nucleotides match TRBD2. The CDR3 is made up of 19 amino acids. Germline CDR1 reads MDHEN; CDR2 reads SYDVKM. The J segment lost 2 bases and the V segment lost 3 bases, leaving 13 bases of the junction unmatched. For the CDR3, the DNA is TGTGCCAGCAGTTTGCTGATGGAGGCTAGCGGGGGGTCCACAGATACGCAGTATTTT. Its protein is CASSLLMEASGGSTDTQYF. The full variable domain, completed using reference TRBV28 and TRBJ2-3, is DVKVTQSSRYLVKRTGEKVFLECVQDMDHENMFWYRQDPGLGLRLIYFSYDVKMKEKGDIPEGYSVSREKKERFSLILESASTNQTSMYLCASSLLMEASGGSTDTQYFGPGTRLTVL.

The rearrangement uses TRBV29-1 and TRBJ1-2; TRBD1 is a possible D gene (6 bases). The CDR3 spans 12 residues. Trimming took off 6 bases at V and 4 bases at J, with 12 bases between the two ends. The germline V gene has CDR1 SQVTM and CDR2 ANQGSEA. CDR3 nucleotides: TGCAGCGTCACCCCAGGGGCCTATGGCTACACCTTC. It translates to CSVTPGAYGYTF.

This chain uses TRBV27 with TRBJ2-3; perhaps TRBD2 as D (6 bases). V lost 7 bases and J 8 bases, leaving 19 bases between the germline ends. Germline assignment: CDR1 MNHEY and CDR2 SMNVEV (reference sequence). CDR3 size: 14 residues. The CDR3 reads CASKISGTPATQYF. CDR3 DNA sequence: TGTGCCAGCAAGATCTCTGGGACTCCGGCTACGCAGTATTTT.

This chain joins TRBV20-1 and TRBJ1-5; D call uncertain. V dropped 1 base and J dropped 7 bases, with 14 bases sitting between them. CDR1 and CDR2 (germline): DFQATT, SNEGSKA (reference sequence). The CDR3 loop spans 14 amino acids. The CDR3 protein is CSARVGSRKQPQHF. The CDR3 DNA reads TGCAGTGCTAGAGTGGGTTCGAGGAAGCAGCCCCAGCATTTT.

This clonotype was found a few times. The chain couples TRBV7-9 to TRBJ1-1, with D possibly being TRBD1 (6 bases). Trimming took 4 bases from V and 0 from J, leaving 9 bases between them. Per germline, CDR1 SEHNR and CDR2 FQNEAQ (reference sequence). CDR3 length: 14 amino acids. The DNA for the CDR3 is TGTGCCAGCAGCTCGGGGGCGGTGAACACTGAAGCTTTCTTT. The encoded protein is CASSSGAVNTEAFF.

There are many counts of this clonotype. The genes are TRBV12-3 or TRBV12-4 and TRBJ2-3; no clear D. Trimming took off 6 bases at V and 0 bases at J, with 13 bases between the two ends. This CDR3 has 15 amino acids. CDR3 coding DNA: TGTGCCAGCAGCCATGAAATCTCGAGCACAGATACGCAGTATTTT. Translated: CASSHEISSTDTQYF.

V gene TRBV6-1 combines with J gene TRBJ2-2; the D is unclear. Germline V gene lookup returns CDR1 MNHNS and CDR2 SASEGT. This CDR3 has 14 amino acids. Trimming left V 8 bases short and J 0 bases short, with 10 bases between. This chain's CDR3 is CASRRAANTGELFF. The CDR3 DNA reads TGTGCCAGCCGTAGAGCAGCGAACACCGGGGAGCTGTTTTTT.

In this sample, this clonotype turned up a few times. This sequence joins TRBV25-1 and TRBJ2-7, with D uncertain. CDR1 is MGHDK, CDR2 SYGVNS, per germline. V was shortened by 2 bases and J by 4 bases, with 3 bases between the two germline ends. CDR3 length: 11 residues. The CDR3 DNA reads as TGTGCCAGCAGTGAAGGGTACGAGCAGTACTTC. It encodes CASSEGYEQYF.

This clonotype came up a few times. As DNA, the CDR3 is TGTGCCAGCAGGGTGAGGTTGGGACAGGGGACAGATACGCAGTATTTT. Its translation: CASRVRLGQGTDTQYF. The J gene is TRBJ2-3, the V gene TRBV7-2, with 10 bases that match TRBD1. The CDR3 spans 16 residues. Unmatched junction bases numbered 9, after V lost 6 bases and J lost 3 bases. CDR1 and CDR2 from the germline V gene are SGHTA and FQGNSA.

The chain has TRBV9 and TRBJ1-2, with D tentatively TRBD1 (6 bases). V was pared by 0 bases and J by 4 bases, with 13 bases between. The CDR3 loop spans 15 amino acids. Germline V gives CDR1 SGDLS, CDR2 YYNGEE. DNA of the CDR3: TGTGCCAGCAGCGTAGGGGGGCAGGCGACCTATGGCTACACCTTC. Amino acids: CASSVGGQATYGYTF.

V is TRBV5-1 and J is TRBJ2-2; tentative D call: TRBD1 (5 bases). The ends were cut back, 5 bases at V and 7 bases at J, with 18 bases in the middle. The germline CDR1 and CDR2 sequences are SGHRS and YFSETQ. The CDR3 runs 15 residues. CDR3 nucleotide sequence: TGCGCCAGCAGGAAAGACGACAGATCGTACGGGGAGCTGTTTTTT. This codes for CASRKDDRSYGELFF.

In its sample, this clonotype was seen a few times. No DNA is shown, since the ends of the CDR3 on it are uncertain; the CDR3 is the one TCRdb lists. This chain connects TRBV7-8 to TRBJ2-2. From germline, CDR1 is SGHVS and CDR2 FQNEAQ. The CDR3 contains 15 residues when both ends are counted. The CDR3 loop reads CASSLSPTFRGAVFF.

This chain joins TRBV6-2 or TRBV6-3 and TRBJ1-2, with 7 bases aligning to TRBD1. Germline CDR1 reads MNHEY; CDR2 reads SVGEGT. This CDR3 spans 15 amino acids. Trimming cost V 3 bases and J 8 bases; bases outside gene matches: 12. In nucleotides, the CDR3 is TGTGCCAGCAGTTATGCCTACAGGGGAAGGGGCGGCTACACCTTC. This sequence encodes CASSYAYRGRGGYTF.

This clonotype has at least ten counts. This chain joins TRBV4-3 and TRBJ2-1; 9 nucleotides line up with TRBD1. The germline gives CDR1 LGHNA, CDR2 YSLEER. Unmatched junction bases numbered 3, after V lost 3 bases and J lost 9 bases. CDR3 size: 13 residues. The CDR3 sequence is CASSQDRGAEQFF. CDR3 nucleotide sequence: TGCGCCAGCAGCCAGGACAGGGGAGCTGAGCAGTTCTTC.

In this sample, this clonotype turned up a few times. This chain connects TRBV6-5 to TRBJ1-2, with a tentative D call TRBD1 (5 bases). The CDR3 runs to 16 residues. Trimming took 2 bases from V and 8 from J, leaving 21 bases between them. Germline V gene lookup returns CDR1 MNHEY and CDR2 SVGAGI. The CDR3 sequence is CASSYVAVGLSRGYTF. CDR3 bases: TGTGCCAGCAGTTACGTTGCAGTGGGGCTATCGCGGGGCTACACCTTC.

This clonotype was picked up a small number of times. The chain joins TRBV5-1 to TRBJ2-3; 9 nucleotides align to TRBD2. Germline V gives CDR1 SGHRS, CDR2 YFSETQ. This CDR3 is 17 amino acids long. V shed 0 bases, J shed 5 bases, and the junction held 10 bases outside the gene matches. CDR3 nucleotide sequence: TGCGCCAGCAGCTTGGCCCGTGCGGGGGGGCCTCTAGATACGCAGTATTTT. Translating it yields CASSLARAGGPLDTQYF.

In its sample, this clonotype was seen a few times. V and J are TRBV7-2 and TRBJ1-3, with D possibly TRBD1 on 6 matching bases. The CDR3 is 16 residues long. CDR1 is SGHTA and CDR2 is FQGNSA in the germline V gene. Trimming took 4 bases from V and 3 from J, leaving 16 bases between them. As DNA, the CDR3 is TGTGCCAGCAGCTCTATGGTCGGGGGGCTTGGAAACACCATATATTTT. Its translation is CASSSMVGGLGNTIYF.

This clonotype was detected only a few times. The genes are TRBV6-5 and TRBJ2-1; no reliable D call. This CDR3 is 14 amino acids long. V gave up 6 bases and J gave up 0 bases, with 9 bases separating them. Looked up from germline, CDR1 is MNHEY and CDR2 is SVGAGI. CDR3 protein: CASSEVSSYNEQFF. CDR3 nucleotides: TGTGCCAGCAGCGAAGTGAGCTCCTACAATGAGCAGTTCTTC.

The chain couples TRBV6-6 to TRBJ2-1, with 8 bases fitting TRBD2. V dropped 2 bases and J dropped 5; count of bases not matched to a gene: 2. This CDR3 spans 14 amino acids. Germline-derived CDR1 and CDR2 are MNHNY and SVGAGI (reference sequence). The CDR3 sequence: CASSYPLADNEQFF. The CDR3 coding sequence is TGTGCCAGCAGTTACCCACTAGCGGACAATGAGCAGTTCTTC.